This T cell receptor (beta chain) comes out of a study of shared clonotypes between healthy human individuals. Study details: The plates for each donor numbered three CD4 naive, three CD4 memory, two CD8 naive and one CD8 memory.

Replicate sorted-subset PCRs were loaded with around 0.2 ug DNA, about 31,000 T cell genomes. Study processing details: Junction-only sequences produced by ImmunoSEQ had no quality scores, so filtering differed. The protocol was immunoSEQ multiplex PCR, while the TCRdb copy is restricted to in-frame clones and leaves out a portion. The D gene and trimming were derived from the DNA, and the V and J assignments and clone size from that table. This table holds around 600,000 clones, around 96% found once. The V gene lost 5 bases and the J gene lost 3 bases, with 7 bases spanning the gap. Per the germline V gene, CDR1 is SQVTM and CDR2 is ANQGSEA. The CDR3 runs 11 residues. The naive CD8 fraction comprised CD45RO-negative cells positively selected for CCR7 and excluded terminally differentiated effector memory CD45RA+ cells.

The chain recombines TRBV29-1 with TRBJ1-2; D is unresolved. This TCR was recovered from a woman in her 30s in good health. Sequencing used naive CD8+ T cells sorted from blood. The CDR3 nucleotides are TGCAGCGTTAGGTGGGACTATGGCTACACCTTC. This codes for CSVRWDYGYTF.